The T cell receptor (beta chain) under discussion was sequenced for a study of control samples from healthy donors and cancer patients. Germline-derived CDR1 and CDR2 are SEHNR and FQNEAQ (reference sequence). V was pared by 4 bases and J by 2 bases, with 11 bases between. The CDR3 has 14 residues. Method: immunoSEQ multiplex PCR; TCRdb's copy keeps in-frame clones and lacks some. This sample has some 140,000 clones, with around 94% found just once. The chain joins TRBV7-9 to TRBJ1-1, with a tentative D call TRBD1 (5 bases). The sequence was collected from a man in his sixties with colorectal cancer. Sequencing used PBMCs. Here the CDR3 reads CASSSVGGNTEAFF. CDR3 coding DNA: TGTGCCAGCAGCTCAGTGGGGGGTAACACTGAAGCTTTCTTT.